These 29 T cell receptor beta chains came from one sample sequenced in a study of OX40 agonist ivuxolimab in advanced cancers. Produced via immunoSEQ multiplex PCR; TCRdb's table is partial and in-frame only. The data contain roughly 9,900 clones, over 60% of them singletons. Specimen: CD4+ or CD8+ T cells sorted from blood, collected in a trial of the OX40 agonist ivuxolimab. All receptors derive from an adult with an advanced solid tumor such as melanoma, head and neck, liver or kidney cancer.

The chain uses TRBV7-9 and TRBJ2-7; D may be TRBD1 or TRBD2 (5 bases each). Looked up from germline, CDR1 is SEHNR and CDR2 is FQNEAQ (reference sequence). The CDR3 covers 13 residues. Trimming cost V 10 bases and J 3 bases, with 16 bases left between them. The CDR3, as DNA: TGTGCCACCTTAGGGGACGGCTACTACGAGCAGTACTTC. It codes for CATLGDGYYEQYF.

This chain joins TRBV9 and TRBJ2-1; TRBD2 matches at 7 bases. CDR3 size: 17 residues. V was pared by 3 bases and J by 8 bases, with 17 bases of the junction left unmatched. Germline V lookup: CDR1 SGDLS, CDR2 YYNGEE. As DNA, the CDR3 is TGTGCCAGCAGCGCAAGTGGGGGGGAGTTAAGTGAGTATGAGCAGTTCTTC. Translated, it gives CASSASGGELSEYEQFF.

The chain couples TRBV19 to TRBJ2-1; D gene unclear. This CDR3 spans 17 amino acids. The V and J ends lost 4 bases and 0 bases respectively, with 16 bases between them. Germline V gene data show CDR1 as LNHDA and CDR2 as SQIVND (reference sequence). As DNA, the CDR3 is TGTGCCAGTAGTAGGCGGTTGGCGCCGTCCTCCTACAATGAGCAGTTCTTC. Residues: CASSRRLAPSSYNEQFF. Combining the CDR3 with reference TRBV19 and TRBJ2-1 gives the whole variable domain DGGITQSPKYLFRKEGQNVTLSCEQNLNHDAMYWYRQDPGQGLRLIYYSQIVNDFQKGDIAEGYSVSREKKESFPLTVTSAQKNPTAFYLCASSRRLAPSSYNEQFFGPGTRLTVL.

The chain uses TRBV28 and TRBJ2-5; 9 nucleotides match TRBD2. The germline V gene has CDR1 MDHEN and CDR2 SYDVKM. The CDR3 loop spans 16 amino acids. Germline trimming cut 2 bases from V and 1 base from J; bases unmatched to any gene: 5. The CDR3: CASSLNPSGIQETQYF. CDR3 coding DNA: TGTGCCAGCAGTTTAAACCCTAGCGGGATCCAAGAGACCCAGTACTTC.

The rearrangement uses TRBV23-1 and TRBJ2-1; 13 bases fit TRBD2. TRBV23-1 is designated an ORF whose function remains uncertain. The CDR3 runs 18 residues. With V trimmed by 6 bases and J by 9 bases, 17 bases remained unmatched. The CDR3 here is CASRLENRTSGSGGEQFF. For the CDR3, the DNA is TGCGCCAGCAGACTAGAAAACCGGACTAGCGGGAGTGGTGGTGAGCAGTTCTTC.

The chain has TRBV30 and TRBJ1-2; D perhaps matches TRBD1 (6 bases). The CDR3 has 16 amino acids. Trimming removed 2 bases at V and 4 bases at J, with 20 bases between. Germline values: CDR1 GTSNPN, CDR2 SVGIG (reference sequence). Here the CDR3 reads CAWSSTGAGASYGYTF. CDR3 bases: TGTGCCTGGAGTTCAACGGGGGCAGGGGCAAGCTATGGCTACACCTTC.

V usage is TRBV14 and J usage is TRBJ2-2, with a possible D match to TRBD2 (6 bases). The CDR3 length is 15 residues. CDR1 is SGHDN, CDR2 FVKESK, per germline. V lost 1 base and J lost 0, with 6 bases in between. The CDR3 reads CASSQGTTNTGELFF. CDR3 DNA sequence: TGTGCCAGCAGCCAAGGGACTACGAACACCGGGGAGCTGTTTTTT.

The CDR3 nucleotides are TGCGCCAGCAGCCACCCCATGGAGGGGACACCCTACAATGAGCAGTTCTTC. Translation gives CASSHPMEGTPYNEQFF. The V gene is TRBV4-1, the J gene TRBJ2-1, with D tentatively TRBD1 or TRBD2 (6 bases each). Germline V gene sequence: CDR1 MGHRA, CDR2 YSYEKL. The CDR3 is made up of 17 amino acids. Trimming removed 3 bases from V and 2 bases from J, with 17 bases in between.

This clone was counted only a few times. The chain employs TRBV29-1 and TRBJ1-1; D remains unclear. The germline V gene encodes CDR1 SQVTM and CDR2 ANQGSEA. Trimming removed 4 bases at V and 8 bases at J, with 8 bases between. This CDR3 is built from 10 residues. CDR3 bases: TGCAGCGTTGTATCGGGGGAAGCTTTCTTT. The encoded protein is CSVVSGEAFF.

This chain connects TRBV2 to TRBJ1-4; maybe TRBD1 (5 bases). This CDR3 contains 16 residues. Between the trimmed V and J ends, which lost 5 bases and 0 bases, there was a span of 13 bases. Germline assignment: CDR1 SNHLY and CDR2 FYNNEI. The CDR3 nucleotides read TGTGCCAGCAGTAGGATGTGGGGGGCAACTAATGAAAAACTGTTTTTT. Protein product: CASSRMWGATNEKLFF.

The chain combines TRBV5-1 with TRBJ2-5; unclear D gene. The assigned J gene may be wrong: the sequence end matches TRBJ2-7 better. CDR1 and CDR2 from the germline V gene are SGHRS and YFSETQ. CDR3 length: 14 amino acids. CDR3 DNA sequence: TGCGCCAGCAGCCTATTCACCGGCACCTACGAGCAGTACTTC. Translation: CASSLFTGTYEQYF.

As concerns this clone: The junction differs from germline at one of its ends, possibly a read error. The chain uses TRBV10-3 and TRBJ2-7; D may be TRBD1 (6 bases). The germline CDR1 and CDR2 sequences are ENHRY and SYGVKD. CDR3 length: 13 residues. In DNA form, the CDR3 reads TGTGCCATGGGGGCGGACAGCTCCTACGGGCAGTACTTC. It is translated as CAMGADSSYGQYF.

The V and J genes are TRBV5-1 and TRBJ2-7; D is possibly TRBD1 (5 bases). The CDR3 has 14 residues. With 1 base removed from V and 4 bases from J, the gap between germline ends came to 12 bases. Germline V lookup: CDR1 SGHRS, CDR2 YFSETQ. CDR3 sequence (DNA): TGCGCCAGCAGCTTGTCTCAGGGCAGGTACGAGCAGTACTTC. This codes for CASSLSQGRYEQYF.

The V call is TRBV27, the J call TRBJ2-5, with D uncertain. The CDR3 has 14 residues. V was pared by 0 bases and J by 0 bases, with 5 bases between. Germline CDR1 reads MNHEY; CDR2 reads SMNVEV (reference sequence). The CDR3 bases are TGTGCCAGCAGTTTATCAGGGTACCAAGAGACCCAGTACTTC. Its protein product is CASSLSGYQETQYF.

J is TRBJ2-7 and V is TRBV10-3; no definite D call. The CDR3 has 14 amino acids. Trimming shortened V by 0 bases and J by 4 bases, and 10 bases separated the two germline ends. CDR1 is ENHRY, CDR2 SYGVKD, per germline. In DNA form, the CDR3 reads TGTGCCATCAGTGAGTCTCTGAACCCTTACGAGCAGTACTTC. This translates into CAISESLNPYEQYF.

The rearrangement joins TRBV7-2 to TRBJ2-7, with 7 bases matching TRBD1. This CDR3 region has 14 residues. Per germline, CDR1 SGHTA and CDR2 FQGNSA. Unmatched junction bases numbered 6, after V lost 3 bases and J lost 4 bases. The CDR3 protein is CASSFRTGSYEQYF. CDR3 coding DNA: TGTGCCAGCAGCTTCCGGACAGGCAGTTACGAGCAGTACTTC.

This chain connects TRBV7-2 to TRBJ2-7, with D unclear. V was trimmed by 1 base and J by 5 bases, leaving 6 bases between them. The germline V gene encodes CDR1 SGHTA and CDR2 FQGNSA. The CDR3 totals 12 residues. The CDR3 here is CASSLVTNEQYF. Written as DNA, the CDR3 is TGTGCCAGCAGCTTAGTTACTAACGAGCAGTACTTC.

The DNA for the CDR3 is TGTGCCAGCAGTGACAGCGGGGGGACGGGAGTTTTGTGGCCCCAGCATTTT. Protein product: CASSDSGGTGVLWPQHF. The chain employs TRBV2 and TRBJ1-5; possible D gene TRBD1, 5 bases. The V gene lost 3 bases and the J gene lost 9 bases, with 24 bases spanning the gap. This CDR3 contains 17 residues. The V gene's germline CDR1 is SNHLY and CDR2 FYNNEI.

This clone is judged medium-sized. The rearrangement joins TRBV11-3 to TRBJ2-7, with unresolved D. There are 12 residues in the CDR3. Germline V gene lookup returns CDR1 SGHNT and CDR2 YENEEA. The V gene lost 1 base and the J gene lost 5 bases, with 6 bases spanning the gap. CDR3 nucleotide sequence: TGTGCCAGCAGCTTAGTTACTAACGAGCAGTACTTC. Encoded protein: CASSLVTNEQYF.

CDR3 DNA: TGTGCCAGCGGCCTCTCCGAGCAGTACTTC. It encodes CASGLSEQYF. The V and J genes are TRBV28 and TRBJ2-7; no reliable D call. The germline V gene has CDR1 MDHEN and CDR2 SYDVKM. CDR3 length equals 10 residues. Trimming shortened V by 8 bases and J by 6 bases, and 8 bases separated the two germline ends.

V gene TRBV2 combines with J gene TRBJ2-7, with D unresolved. Deletions cut 4 bases from V and 5 bases from J, with 6 bases between. This CDR3 region has 11 residues. The germline gives CDR1 SNHLY, CDR2 FYNNEI. In DNA form, the CDR3 reads TGTGCCAGCAGTGTGGCGGACGAGCAGTACTTC. It translates to CASSVADEQYF.

This sequence joins TRBV7-9 and TRBJ2-5; D possibly uses TRBD1 or TRBD2 (5 bases each). Germline values: CDR1 SEHNR, CDR2 FQNEAQ (reference sequence). The CDR3 is 14 residues long. Trimming removed 1 base from V and 5 bases from J, with 11 bases in between. CDR3 bases: TGTGCCAGCAGCTTAGGGGGGTTTGAGGAGACCCAGTACTTC. The encoded protein is CASSLGGFEETQYF.

V is TRBV29-1 and J is TRBJ1-2; unclear D gene. Trimming stripped 0 bases from V and 1 base from J, with 9 bases between. The V gene's germline CDR1 is SQVTM and CDR2 ANQGSEA. The CDR3 has 14 residues. The CDR3: CSVEDQAVNYGYTF. CDR3 nucleotides: TGCAGCGTTGAAGATCAGGCAGTTAACTATGGCTACACCTTC.

This rearrangement joins TRBV14 to TRBJ1-4, with unresolved D. The length of the CDR3 is 15 residues. V lost 5 bases and J lost 3, with 13 bases in between. Germline CDR1 is SGHDN and CDR2 is FVKESK. CDR3 sequence reads: CASSALYGANEKLFF. The CDR3 nucleotides read TGTGCCAGCAGCGCCCTATATGGAGCTAATGAAAAACTGTTTTTT.

The CDR3 DNA reads as TGTGCCAGCAGCCGTCAAGGATCCAATCAGCCCCAGCATTTT. Translation gives CASSRQGSNQPQHF. J is TRBJ1-5 and V is TRBV27; D is ambiguous. The CDR3 contains 14 residues. V was clipped by 6 bases and J by 3 bases, with 12 bases between them. In germline, CDR1 is MNHEY, CDR2 SMNVEV (reference sequence).

The J gene is TRBJ2-5, the V gene TRBV6-1, with TRBD2 identical over 10 bases. V was pared by 2 bases and J by 2 bases, with 8 bases of the junction left unmatched. This CDR3 is 17 amino acids long. Germline V lookup: CDR1 MNHNS, CDR2 SASEGT. CDR3 residues: CASSEIFSGRTQETQYF. The CDR3 nucleotides read TGTGCCAGCAGTGAAATTTTTAGCGGGAGGACTCAAGAGACCCAGTACTTC.

The CDR3 here is CASTDLADSSYNEQFF. The CDR3 coding sequence is TGTGCCAGTACCGATCTAGCGGATAGCTCCTACAATGAGCAGTTCTTC. This chain uses TRBV19 with TRBJ2-1; 7 bases line up with TRBD2. Per the germline V gene, CDR1 is LNHDA and CDR2 is SQIVND (reference sequence). This CDR3 spans 16 amino acids. The V and J ends lost 7 bases and 0 bases, in that order; junction bases with no gene match: 9.

V and J are TRBV2 and TRBJ2-2; D is uncertain. Germline V gene lookup returns CDR1 SNHLY and CDR2 FYNNEI. V gave up 4 bases and J gave up 0 bases, with 9 bases separating them. This CDR3 contains 15 residues. The CDR3, as DNA: TGTGCCAGCAGTGGGGTGGGTACGAACACCGGGGAGCTGTTTTTT. Its protein product is CASSGVGTNTGELFF.

The genes are TRBV27 and TRBJ2-5; TRBD1 is a possible D gene (6 bases). The CDR3 consists of 15 residues. From germline, CDR1 is MNHEY and CDR2 SMNVEV (reference sequence). The germline V and J ends were trimmed by 4 bases and 1 base, with 13 bases remaining between them. For the CDR3, the DNA is TGTGCCAGCAGTTCTTTGGGGGCGTCCCAAGAGACCCAGTACTTC. The encoded protein is CASSSLGASQETQYF.